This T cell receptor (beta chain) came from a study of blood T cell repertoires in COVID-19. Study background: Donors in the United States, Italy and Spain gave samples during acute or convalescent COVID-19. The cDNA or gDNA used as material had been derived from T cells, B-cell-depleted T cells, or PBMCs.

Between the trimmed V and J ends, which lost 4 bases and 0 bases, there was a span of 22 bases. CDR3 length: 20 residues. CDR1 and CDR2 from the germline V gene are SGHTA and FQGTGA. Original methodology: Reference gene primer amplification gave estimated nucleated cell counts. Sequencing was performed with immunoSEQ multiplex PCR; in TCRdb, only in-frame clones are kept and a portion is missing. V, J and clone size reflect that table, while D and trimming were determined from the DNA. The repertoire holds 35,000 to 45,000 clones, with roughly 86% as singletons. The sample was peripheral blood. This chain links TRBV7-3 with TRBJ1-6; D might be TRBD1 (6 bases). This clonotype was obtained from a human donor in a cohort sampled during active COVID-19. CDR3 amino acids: CASSYYRVPNSSSYNSPLHF. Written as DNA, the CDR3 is TGTGCCAGCAGCTATTACAGGGTGCCAAATTCCAGCTCCTATAATTCACCCCTCCACTTT.